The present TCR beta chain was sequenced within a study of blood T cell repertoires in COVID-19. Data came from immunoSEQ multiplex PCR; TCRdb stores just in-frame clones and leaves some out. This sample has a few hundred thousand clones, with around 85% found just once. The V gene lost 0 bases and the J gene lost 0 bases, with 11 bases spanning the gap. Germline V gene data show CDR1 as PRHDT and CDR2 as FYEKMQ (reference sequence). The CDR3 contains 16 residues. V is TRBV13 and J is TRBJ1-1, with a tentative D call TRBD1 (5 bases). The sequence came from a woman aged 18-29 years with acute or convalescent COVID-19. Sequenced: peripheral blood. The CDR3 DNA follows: TGTGCCAGCAGCTTAGGGGACACCAATATGAACACTGAAGCTTTCTTT. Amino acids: CASSLGDTNMNTEAFF. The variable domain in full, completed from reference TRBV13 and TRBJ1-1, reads AAGVIQSPRHLIKEKRETATLKCYPIPRHDTVYWYQQGPGQDPQFLISFYEKMQSDKGSIPDRFSAQQFSDYHSELNMSSLELGDSALYFCASSLGDTNMNTEAFFGQGTRLTVV.